These T cell receptor beta chains were read from a single sample in a study of response to subunit inactivated influenza vaccine. Each CDR3 protein is one row after TCRdb ran MiXCR on the RT-PCR reads. The sample records roughly 700,000 distinct CDR3 sequences, 15% to 18% being singletons. Sample: PBMCs from blood, taken approximately 12 days after vaccination. Receptors were obtained from a man over 45 who received an inactivated influenza vaccine. Both conserved end residues are part of each CDR3. D genes are given only for firm matches. A clone size is listed for some rows: how often the clone was seen (once, few, many), or a class if it is expanded.

J,V,D,size,DNA,CDR3
TRBJ2-3,TRBV2,TRBD2,NA,TGTGCCAGCACCCGATCTCCCCCGGGACTAGCGGGGTACACAGATACGCAGTATTTT,CASTRSPPGLAGYTDTQYF
TRBJ1-2,TRBV5-1,NA,once,TGCGCCAGCAGCTTGGGGCCCACAGCAGGCTACACCTTC,CASSLGPTAGYTF
TRBJ2-1,TRBV24-1,TRBD1,many,TGTGCCACCAGTGACCTCCGGACAGGACATGGGCAGTTCTTC,CATSDLRTGHGQFF
TRBJ2-7,TRBV6-2/TRBV6-3,NA,NA,TGTGCCAGCAGTTACTCCTTACAGCGGCAGGCATACGAGCAGTACTTC,CASSYSLQRQAYEQYF
TRBJ2-2,TRBV4-3,NA,NA,TGCGCCAGCAGCCAAGAACTAGGGACATATGGAAAGTCCGGGGAGCTGTTTTTT,CASSQELGTYGKSGELFF
TRBJ2-1,TRBV6-2/TRBV6-3,TRBD2,NA,TGTGCCAGCAGTGATACCGGGACTAGGAGATACAATGAGCAGTTCTTC,CASSDTGTRRYNEQFF
TRBJ2-7,TRBV5-1,NA,many,TGCGCCAGCAGCACACCCCCTATCTACGAGCAGTACTTC,CASSTPPIYEQYF
TRBJ2-1,TRBV29-1,TRBD1,NA,TGCAGCTATGGGACAGGGGAGGGCCTTGAGAATGAGCAGTTCTTC,CSYGTGEGLENEQFF
TRBJ2-7,TRBV7-2,TRBD2,NA,TGTGCCAGCAGCTTAACTAGCGGGAGCTGGTTCCACTACGAGCAGTACTTC,CASSLTSGSWFHYEQYF
TRBJ2-1,TRBV7-9,NA,NA,TGTGCCAGCAGCCTCCCAGGGGCGGATGAGCAGTTCTTC,CASSLPGADEQFF
TRBJ2-7,TRBV18,NA,few,TGTGCCAGCTCACCAGAGGGGGGCTACGAGCAGTACTTC,CASSPEGGYEQYF
TRBJ1-1,TRBV5-1,TRBD1,NA,TGCGCCAGCAGCTTGTTGGGCAGGGGGCAGAACACTGAAGCTTTCTTT,CASSLLGRGQNTEAFF
TRBJ2-7,TRBV29-1,NA,NA,TGCAGCGTTAGAAGGAGTACGTCGGACTCCTACGAGCAGTACTTC,CSVRRSTSDSYEQYF
TRBJ2-2,TRBV5-1,NA,NA,TGCGCCAGCAGCTTGGGTCGGTTAGCGAACACCGGGGAGCTGTTTTTT,CASSLGRLANTGELFF